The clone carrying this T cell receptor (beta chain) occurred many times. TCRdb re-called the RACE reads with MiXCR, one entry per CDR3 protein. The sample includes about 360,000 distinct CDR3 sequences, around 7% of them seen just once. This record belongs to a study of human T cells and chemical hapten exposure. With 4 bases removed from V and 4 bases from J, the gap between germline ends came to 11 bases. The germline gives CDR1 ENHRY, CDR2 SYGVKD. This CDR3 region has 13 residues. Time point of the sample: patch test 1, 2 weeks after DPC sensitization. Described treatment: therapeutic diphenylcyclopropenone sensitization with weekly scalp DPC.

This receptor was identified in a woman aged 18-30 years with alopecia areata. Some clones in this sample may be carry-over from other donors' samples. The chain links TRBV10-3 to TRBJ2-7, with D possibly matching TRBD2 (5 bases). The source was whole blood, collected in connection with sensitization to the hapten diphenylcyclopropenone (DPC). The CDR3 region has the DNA TGTGCCATCAGTGTAGCCGGGAAGTACGAGCAGTACTTC. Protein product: CAISVAGKYEQYF.